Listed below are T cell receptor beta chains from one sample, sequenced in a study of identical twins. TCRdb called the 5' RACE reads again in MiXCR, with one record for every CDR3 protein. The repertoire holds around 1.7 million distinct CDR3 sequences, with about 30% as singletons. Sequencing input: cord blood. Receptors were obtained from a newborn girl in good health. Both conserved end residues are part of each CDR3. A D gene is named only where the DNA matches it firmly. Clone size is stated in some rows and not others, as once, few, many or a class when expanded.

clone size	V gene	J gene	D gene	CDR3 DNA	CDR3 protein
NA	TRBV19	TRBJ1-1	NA	TGTGCCAGTAGTACGGACACCTTGAACACTGAAGCTTTCTTT	CASSTDTLNTEAFF
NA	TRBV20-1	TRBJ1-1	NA	TGCAGTGCTAGAGTGGGGGGGAGTGGCACTGAAGCTTTCTTT	CSARVGGSGTEAFF
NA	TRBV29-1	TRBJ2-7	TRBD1	TGCAGCGTTGTCGGGGACAGCTCCTACGAGCAGTACTTC	CSVVGDSSYEQYF
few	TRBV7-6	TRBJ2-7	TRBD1	TGTGCCAGCAGCTCGGACAGGTCTCACTACGAGCAGTACTTC	CASSSDRSHYEQYF
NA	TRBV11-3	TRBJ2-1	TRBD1	TGTGCCAGCAGCCGTGACAGGGCCCCTTACAATGAGCAGTTCTTC	CASSRDRAPYNEQFF
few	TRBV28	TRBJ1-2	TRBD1	TGTGCCAGCAGGAGGGGACAGAGCCATTTATTTAACTATGGCTACACCTTC	CASRRGQSHLFNYGYTF
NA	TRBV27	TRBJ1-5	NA	TGTGCCAGCAGCCCTATCGCAAAGTTTGGAGGACAGCCCCAGCATTTT	CASSPIAKFGGQPQHF
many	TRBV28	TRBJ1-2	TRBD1	TGTGCCAGCAGGTACGGGACAGGATCATATGGCTACACCTTC	CASRYGTGSYGYTF
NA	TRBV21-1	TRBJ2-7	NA	TGTGCCAGCAGCAGCCAAAGTAAAAGGGGCCCTTACTACGAGCAGTACTTC	CASSSQSKRGPYYEQYF
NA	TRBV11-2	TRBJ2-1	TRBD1	TGTGCCAGCAGCCCACCGCCGGGACAGGGACCTTACAATGAGCAGTTCTTC	CASSPPPGQGPYNEQFF
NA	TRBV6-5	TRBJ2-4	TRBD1	TGTGCCAGCAGTTACGCGACAGGGGGGGAAAACATTCAGTACTTC	CASSYATGGENIQYF
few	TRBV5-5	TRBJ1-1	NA	TGTGCCAGCAGCTTGGCCTTGACGAAGGTTAACACTGAAGCTTTCTTT	CASSLALTKVNTEAFF
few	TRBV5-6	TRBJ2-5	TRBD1	TGTGCCAGCAGGGGGACCGGGACAGGTCAAGAGACCCAGTACTTC	CASRGTGTGQETQYF
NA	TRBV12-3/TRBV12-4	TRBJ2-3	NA	TGTGCCAGCAGTCGCGGTTCGCGGGGCAGGGTGGATACGCAGTATTTT	CASSRGSRGRVDTQYF
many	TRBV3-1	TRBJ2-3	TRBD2	TGTGCCAGCAGCCAAGAACTAGCGGGGGGGAACACAGATACGCAGTATTTT	CASSQELAGGNTDTQYF
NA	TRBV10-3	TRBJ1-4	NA	TGTGCCATCAGTGAGTCGCAGGAAGAAAAACTGTTTTTT	CAISESQEEKLFF
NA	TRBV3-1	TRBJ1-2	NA	TGTGCCAGCAGCCCCTATTACGGGGGGGGCTATGGCTACACCTTC	CASSPYYGGGYGYTF
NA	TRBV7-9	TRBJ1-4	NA	TGTGCCAGCAGCCCCAGACAGATGGAAAAACTGTTTTTT	CASSPRQMEKLFF
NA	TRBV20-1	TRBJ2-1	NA	TGCAGTGCTACTCAGCGCGGGGCGTACAATGAGCAGTTCTTC	CSATQRGAYNEQFF
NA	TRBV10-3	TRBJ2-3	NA	TGTGCCGTCAGTGAGTCGACGGACTTTACAGATACGCAGTATTTT	CAVSESTDFTDTQYF
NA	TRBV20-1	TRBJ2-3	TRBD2	TGCAGTGCTAGCCGACTAGCGGTTAGCACAGATACGCAGTATTTT	CSASRLAVSTDTQYF
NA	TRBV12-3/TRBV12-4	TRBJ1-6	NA	TGTGCCAGCAGTTTAAGCCCGCGAATTCGTTCACCCCTCCACTTT	CASSLSPRIRSPLHF
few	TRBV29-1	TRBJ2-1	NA	TGCAGCGTTGACAACTCAGGGCTTCTGGGGGGCAATGAGCAGTTCTTC	CSVDNSGLLGGNEQFF
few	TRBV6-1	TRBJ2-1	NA	TGTGCCAGCAGTGTGACTAGGGGCTACTACAATGAGCAGTTCTTC	CASSVTRGYYNEQFF
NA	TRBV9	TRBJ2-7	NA	TGTGCCAGCAGCGTAGCCCGGAATGAGCAGTACTTC	CASSVARNEQYF
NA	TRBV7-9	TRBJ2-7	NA	TGTGCCAGCAGCTTCCATCAGGGTCCCTACGAGCAGTACTTC	CASSFHQGPYEQYF
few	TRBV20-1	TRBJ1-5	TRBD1	TGCAGTGCTCGCTCCAGGGGGAGGTCAAGCAATCAGCCCCAGCATTTT	CSARSRGRSSNQPQHF
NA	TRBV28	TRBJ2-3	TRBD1	TGTGCCAGCAGTGGGACAGGGGTTAGAGATACGCAGTATTTT	CASSGTGVRDTQYF
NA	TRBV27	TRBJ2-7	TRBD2	TGTGCCTCCAGGACTAGCGGGGATCCCTGGTCCTACGAGCAGTACTTC	CASRTSGDPWSYEQYF
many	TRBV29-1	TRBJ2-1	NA	TGCAGCGTTGTCTCAGCTCCGGGCTACAATGAGCAGTTCTTC	CSVVSAPGYNEQFF
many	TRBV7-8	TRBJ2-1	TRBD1	TGTGCCAGCAGCTTAGAGAGGACAGGGGCGAATGAGCAGTTCTTC	CASSLERTGANEQFF
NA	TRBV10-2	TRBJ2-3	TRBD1	TGCGCCAGCAGTGACGCCAGGGGGCTCAGCACAGATACGCAGTATTTT	CASSDARGLSTDTQYF
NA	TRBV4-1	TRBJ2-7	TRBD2	TGCGCCAGCAGCCAACAATTCGGATCCCGGGCTAGCGGATACAATGAGCAGTACTTC	CASSQQFGSRASGYNEQYF
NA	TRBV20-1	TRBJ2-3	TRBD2	TGCAGTGCTAGAGACGGCGGGAGTGGGGATACGCAGTATTTT	CSARDGGSGDTQYF
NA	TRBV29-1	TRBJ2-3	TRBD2	TGCAGCGTTGAGGGACTACTCGGGAATCGGGAGTACCGAGATACGCAGTATTTT	CSVEGLLGNREYRDTQYF
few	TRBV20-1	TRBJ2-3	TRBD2	TGCAGTGCGAAACAACCGGGACTAGCGGGAGCAGATACGCAGTATTTT	CSAKQPGLAGADTQYF
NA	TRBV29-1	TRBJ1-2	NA	TGCAGCGCTGAGGACAACAACTATGGCTACACCTTC	CSAEDNNYGYTF
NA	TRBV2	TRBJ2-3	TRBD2	TGTGCCAGCACCGGCCGGCTAGCGGGGTCGGATACGCAGTATTTT	CASTGRLAGSDTQYF
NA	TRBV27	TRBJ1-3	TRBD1	TGTGCCAGCAGTTTTAGGGGGCACTCTGGAAACACCATATATTTT	CASSFRGHSGNTIYF
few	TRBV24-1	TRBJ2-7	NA	TGTGCCACCAGTCAGGGGAACGAGCAGTACTTC	CATSQGNEQYF
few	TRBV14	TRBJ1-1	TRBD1	TGTGCCAGCAGCCAATCGACAGGGCTGAACACTGAAGCTTTCTTT	CASSQSTGLNTEAFF
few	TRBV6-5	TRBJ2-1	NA	TGTGCCAGCAGATTACTAAGCGTGAGCTCCTACAATGAGCAGTTCTTC	CASRLLSVSSYNEQFF
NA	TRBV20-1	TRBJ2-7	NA	TGCAGTTGGGGGGGGGACAGGAGGTACGAGCAGTACTTC	CSWGGDRRYEQYF
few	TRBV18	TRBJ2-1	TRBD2	TGTGCCAGCTCACCAGGGGTCCTAGCGGGGGACAATGAGCAGTTCTTC	CASSPGVLAGDNEQFF
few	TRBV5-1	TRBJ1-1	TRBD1	TGCGCCAGCAGCCACAGGGGCGAGAACACTGAAGCTTTCTTT	CASSHRGENTEAFF
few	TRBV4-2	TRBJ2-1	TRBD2	TGTGCCAGCAACCAAGATGAGAGTAGCGGGGGCCTCAGTGAGCAGTTCTTC	CASNQDESSGGLSEQFF
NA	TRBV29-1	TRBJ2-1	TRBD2	TGCAGCGTTGACTGGGGACTAGTCGCGGAGACCCAGTTCTTC	CSVDWGLVAETQFF
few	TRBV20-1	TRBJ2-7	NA	TGCAGTGCTTCCTGGGGGGGGCTTACCTACGAGCAGTACTTC	CSASWGGLTYEQYF
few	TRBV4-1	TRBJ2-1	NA	TGCGCCAGCAGCCAAGTAATGATAGGGTTGGCCCACAATGAGCAGTTCTTC	CASSQVMIGLAHNEQFF
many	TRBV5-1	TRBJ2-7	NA	TGTGCCAGCAGTTTATGGCAGGGGAACTACGAGCAGTACTTC	CASSLWQGNYEQYF
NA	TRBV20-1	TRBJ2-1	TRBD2	TGCAGTGCTGTAGGCGGGAGGTCCCACAATGAGCAGTTCTTC	CSAVGGRSHNEQFF
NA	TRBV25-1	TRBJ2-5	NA	TGTGCCAGCAGTGACAAAGTGGGGAGGGAGACCCAGTACTTC	CASSDKVGRETQYF
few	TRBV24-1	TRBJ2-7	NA	TGTGCCACCAGTGAGGGGGCCTACGAGCAGTACTTC	CATSEGAYEQYF
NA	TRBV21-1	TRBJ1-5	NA	TGTGCCAGCAGCTTCTACAGTCAGCCCCAGCATTTT	CASSFYSQPQHF
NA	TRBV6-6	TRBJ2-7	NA	TGTGCCAGCGGTAGCGGAGTCTACGAGCAGTACTTC	CASGSGVYEQYF